This entry is about one T cell receptor (beta chain). The antigen is not known. The CDR3 has 14 residues. CDR1 is SGHDN, CDR2 FVKESK, per germline. J gave up 10 bases and V 5 bases, and 8 bases lay outside the gene matches. This entry is derived from a study of cytomegalovirus exposure and HLA in healthy donors. Findings and caveats of the study: Association with HLA alleles at 0.05 false discovery rate was found for around 17,000 TCR beta sequences in a later analysis. Trimming of TCR beta V- and J-genes showed a link, identified in a later analysis, to a missense DCLRE1C variant. As a later analysis revealed, the rate of TCR association differed by HLA locus, with DRB1 most and HLA-C fewest.

The donors, nominally healthy at sampling, likely had unrecorded immune exposures. PCR involved 60 Vbeta and 13 Jbeta primers. Libraries were prepared by immunoSEQ multiplex PCR; TCRdb keeps only in-frame clonotypes and omits some of them. The sample lists 100,000 to 150,000 clones, approximately 76% occurring once. This receptor was identified in a man aged 55 to 70 in good health and CMV-seropositive. The rearrangement joins TRBV14 to TRBJ1-6; 7 bases match TRBD1. Material for sequencing was PBMCs. This CDR3 is CASSSDRVLSPLHF. The CDR3 nucleotides are TGTGCCAGCAGCTCAGACAGGGTTCTGTCACCCCTCCACTTT.